Below are 30 T cell receptor beta chains sequenced from a single sample in a study of cytomegalovirus exposure and HLA in healthy donors. Researchers ran the PCR with 60 Vbeta and 13 Jbeta primers. The data were produced by immunoSEQ multiplex PCR, yet TCRdb's version contains in-frame clones alone and is incomplete. Counted here are roughly 250,000 clones, about 75% occurring once; the ten biggest clones make up 2% to 2.5%. Sample: PBMCs. The receptors were sampled from a female donor in good health and CMV-seronegative.

The chain joins TRBV28 to TRBJ1-2, with a tentative D call TRBD1 (5 bases). Per the germline V gene, CDR1 is MDHEN and CDR2 is SYDVKM. This CDR3 comprises 12 residues. Trimming stripped 11 bases from V and 8 bases from J, with 18 bases between. The CDR3 here is CAAGRNLVGYTF. The CDR3 region has the DNA TGTGCCGCGGGACGGAACCTTGTCGGCTACACCTTC.

This rearrangement joins TRBV27 to TRBJ2-7; no clear D gene. Looked up from germline, CDR1 is MNHEY and CDR2 is SMNVEV (reference sequence). The CDR3 extends over 11 amino acids. Trimming took 5 bases from V and 3 from J, leaving 5 bases between them. CDR3 DNA: TGTGCCAGCAGTAACAACTACGAGCAGTACTTC. Protein product: CASSNNYEQYF.

The chain has TRBV19 and TRBJ2-2, with D perhaps TRBD2 (7 bases). The CDR3 totals 16 residues. V lost 4 bases and J lost 4, with 16 bases in between. Germline V gene sequence: CDR1 LNHDA, CDR2 SQIVND (reference sequence). CDR3 DNA: TGTGCCAGTAGTACCCTGGGGGGGCCGGCCACCGGGGAGCTGTTTTTT. It yields the protein CASSTLGGPATGELFF.

V usage is TRBV5-8 and J usage is TRBJ2-1; 10 nucleotides align to TRBD2. The CDR3 spans 15 residues. V lost 4 bases to trimming and J lost 10 bases; unmatched junction nucleotides: 11. The germline CDR1 and CDR2 sequences are SGHTS and YDEGEE. The DNA of the CDR3 is TGTGCCAGCAGCGTGACTAGCGGGTGGGGTTTGGAGCAGTTCTTC. It codes for CASSVTSGWGLEQFF.

J is TRBJ2-7 and V is TRBV2; 11 nucleotides line up with TRBD2. V lost 6 bases to trimming and J lost 6 bases; unmatched junction nucleotides: 10. Germline loops: CDR1 SNHLY, CDR2 FYNNEI. The CDR3 covers 15 residues. CDR3 loop: CASSTTSGSLSEQYF. The CDR3 DNA reads TGTGCCAGCAGCACCACTAGCGGGAGTTTATCCGAGCAGTACTTC.

V and J are TRBV7-3 and TRBJ2-3; TRBD2 aligns across 14 bases. The J segment lost 5 bases and the V segment lost 3 bases, leaving 7 bases of the junction unmatched. CDR1 and CDR2 from the germline V gene are SGHTA and FQGTGA. This CDR3 is built from 17 residues. The CDR3 DNA is TGTGCCAGCAGCTTGGGGACTAGCGGGAGATTTGGAGATACGCAGTATTTT. Amino acids: CASSLGTSGRFGDTQYF.

V usage is TRBV6-1 and J usage is TRBJ1-6; D not certain. V gave up 3 bases and J gave up 10 bases, with 7 bases separating them. This CDR3 has 12 residues. Germline V gene sequence: CDR1 MNHNS, CDR2 SASEGT. CDR3 sequence: CASSDRVSPLHF. In nucleotides, the CDR3 is TGTGCCAGCAGTGACCGGGTCTCACCCCTCCACTTT.

In the case of this clone: A junction boundary mismatches the germline segment, possibly from a read error. The V gene is TRBV7-9, the J gene TRBJ1-4; 10 nucleotides align to TRBD1. CDR3 length: 14 amino acids. CDR1 and CDR2 from the germline V gene are SEHNR and FQNEAQ (reference sequence). CDR3 residues: CSSSSTGGGEKLFF. Here the CDR3 DNA reads TGTTCCAGCAGCTCGACAGGGGGCGGAGAAAAACTGTTTTTT.

This chain links TRBV6-1 with TRBJ1-1; D call uncertain. Germline CDR1 MNHNS, CDR2 SASEGT. This CDR3 comprises 12 residues. With 5 bases removed from V and 4 bases from J, the gap between germline ends came to 8 bases. CDR3: CASSLTGTEAFF. The CDR3 nucleotides read TGTGCCAGCAGTTTGACGGGCACTGAAGCTTTCTTT.

The CDR3 loop reads CASSFASLGGWDIQYF. The CDR3 coding sequence is TGTGCCAGCAGTTTCGCCTCCTTAGGGGGCTGGGACATTCAGTACTTC. The chain uses TRBV28 and TRBJ2-4, with 7 bases lining up with TRBD1. V lost 3 bases and J lost 8; bases outside the gene matches: 13. The germline V gene has CDR1 MDHEN and CDR2 SYDVKM. This CDR3 spans 16 amino acids.

The chain links TRBV7-2 to TRBJ1-4; D remains unclear. CDR3 length: 14 amino acids. Germline V gives CDR1 SGHTA, CDR2 FQGNSA. V lost 2 bases, J lost 8 bases, and 12 bases lay in between. The CDR3 nucleotides read TGTGCCAGCAGCTTAACTAGCCGAGGGGAAAAACTGTTTTTT. Translation gives CASSLTSRGEKLFF.

V gene TRBV25-1 combines with J gene TRBJ1-3; D possibly corresponds to TRBD1 (5 bases). The ends were cut back, 3 bases at V and 6 bases at J, with 12 bases in the middle. The CDR3 loop spans 14 amino acids. The V gene's germline CDR1 is MGHDK and CDR2 SYGVNS. The CDR3 spells CASSDPRAVNTIYF. The CDR3 nucleotides are TGTGCCAGCAGTGATCCCAGGGCAGTAAACACCATATATTTT.

The rearrangement links TRBV21-1 to TRBJ2-6; TRBD1 is the table's D call and was not checked against the DNA. TRBV21-1 corresponds to a pseudogene. The CDR3 is 18 residues long. CDR3 amino acids: CASSKKDRGHSGANVLTF. CDR3 sequence (DNA): TGTGCCAGCAGCAAAAAGGACAGGGGGCATTCTGGGGCCAACGTCCTGACTTTC.

This clone was recorded once. J is TRBJ1-1 and V is TRBV7-9; D perhaps matches TRBD1 (5 bases). Germline-derived CDR1 and CDR2 are SEHNR and FQNEAQ (reference sequence). V was clipped by 5 bases and J by 4 bases, with 14 bases between them. There are 14 residues in the CDR3. As DNA, the CDR3 is TGTGCCAGCAGCCCGACGGCGGGGGGCACTGAAGCTTTCTTT. Protein: CASSPTAGGTEAFF.

The V call is TRBV28, the J call TRBJ2-7, with D uncertain. V lost 3 bases and J lost 3, with 12 bases in between. Per germline, CDR1 MDHEN and CDR2 SYDVKM. The CDR3 runs to 14 residues. This CDR3 reads CASSFAQIVYEQYF. The CDR3 DNA sequence: TGTGCCAGCAGTTTTGCACAGATCGTCTACGAGCAGTACTTC.

This rearrangement joins TRBV2 to TRBJ1-2; weak D call: TRBD1 (5 bases). CDR1 and CDR2 from the germline V gene are SNHLY and FYNNEI. V was pared by 11 bases and J by 1 base, with 11 bases between. There are 12 residues in the CDR3. This CDR3 reads CAWNGGNYGYTF. The DNA of the CDR3 is TGTGCCTGGAACGGGGGTAACTATGGCTACACCTTC. Together with reference TRBV2 and TRBJ1-2, the CDR3 gives the full variable domain: EPEVTQTPSHQVTQMGQEVILRCVPISNHLYFYWYRQILGQKVEFLVSFYNNEISEKSEIFDDQFSVERPDGSNFTLKIRSTKLEDSAMYFCAWNGGNYGYTFGSGTRLTVV.

This clone was seen more than once but under ten times. J is TRBJ1-1 and V is TRBV27; D remains ambiguous. The V end was cut by 10 bases, the J end by 5 bases, with 11 bases between. This CDR3 comprises 11 residues. Looked up from germline, CDR1 is MNHEY and CDR2 is SMNVEV (reference sequence). The CDR3 bases are TGTGCCAACCTACCGGGGACTGAAGCTTTCTTT. This translates into CANLPGTEAFF.

This clone was observed a handful of times. The rearrangement joins TRBV28 to TRBJ1-1, with D possibly matching TRBD1 (6 bases). CDR1 and CDR2 from the germline V gene are MDHEN and SYDVKM. The CDR3 extends over 15 amino acids. Between the trimmed V and J ends, which lost 2 bases and 7 bases, there was a span of 17 bases. CDR3 in DNA: TGTGCCAGCAGTTTACTTACAGGGTTGGAAGGTGAAGCTTTCTTT. Translation gives CASSLLTGLEGEAFF.

V and J are TRBV6-5 and TRBJ2-7, with 10 positions matching TRBD2. V dropped 0 bases and J dropped 2; count of bases not matched to a gene: 4. CDR3 length equals 16 residues. Germline values: CDR1 MNHEY, CDR2 SVGAGI. CDR3 sequence reads: CASSYSTLAGAYEQYF. CDR3 bases: TGTGCCAGCAGTTACTCGACTCTAGCGGGAGCCTACGAGCAGTACTTC.

The chain employs TRBV5-1 and TRBJ1-1; 9 positions match TRBD1. V was pared by 0 bases and J by 6 bases, with 6 bases of the junction left unmatched. Germline loops: CDR1 SGHRS, CDR2 YFSETQ. The CDR3 extends over 15 amino acids. CDR3 protein: CASSLGQGGAAEAFF. The CDR3 nucleotides are TGCGCCAGCAGCTTGGGACAGGGGGGCGCCGCTGAAGCTTTCTTT.

This chain links TRBV7-2 with TRBJ2-1; TRBD2 matches 8 bases. The CDR3 has 13 residues. CDR1 SGHTA and CDR2 FQGNSA come from the germline V gene. The CDR3 region has the DNA TGTGCGGGCGGCGGTAGCGGGACAAATGAGCAGTTCTTC. Translation gives CAGGGSGTNEQFF.

V gene TRBV6-1 combines with J gene TRBJ1-4; D is ambiguous. Trimming stripped 6 bases from V and 0 bases from J, with 11 bases between. The CDR3 covers 15 residues. From germline, CDR1 is MNHNS and CDR2 SASEGT. CDR3 in DNA: TGTGCCAGCAGGGCTACAGCAACAACTAATGAAAAACTGTTTTTT. It is translated as CASRATATTNEKLFF.

The V call is TRBV28, the J call TRBJ1-1; D is possibly TRBD1 (6 bases). Trimming took off 2 bases at V and 2 bases at J, with 18 bases between the two ends. CDR1 is MDHEN, CDR2 SYDVKM, per germline. The CDR3 is 17 amino acids. The CDR3 here is CASSLTSPGTPNTEAFF. For the CDR3, the DNA is TGTGCCAGCAGTTTAACTTCACCCGGGACACCCAACACTGAAGCTTTCTTT.

This chain uses TRBV13 with TRBJ1-2; 11 bases align to TRBD1. The CDR3 totals 16 residues. The V segment lost 5 bases and the J segment 3 bases; nucleotides outside the gene matches: 8. Germline CDR1 reads PRHDT; CDR2 reads FYEKMQ (reference sequence). The CDR3 protein is CASSPYRDRGDYGYTF. For the CDR3, the DNA is TGTGCCAGCAGCCCGTACCGGGACAGGGGGGACTATGGCTACACCTTC. Complete variable domain (other parts from reference TRBV13 and TRBJ1-2): AAGVIQSPRHLIKEKRETATLKCYPIPRHDTVYWYQQGPGQDPQFLISFYEKMQSDKGSIPDRFSAQQFSDYHSELNMSSLELGDSALYFCASSPYRDRGDYGYTFGSGTRLTVV.

V is TRBV2 and J is TRBJ1-2; weak D call: TRBD1 (5 bases). Germline values: CDR1 SNHLY, CDR2 FYNNEI. The CDR3 sequence is 13 residues long. Trimming stripped 7 bases from V and 0 bases from J, with 9 bases between. The CDR3 DNA follows: TGTGCCAGCAATCAGGGTCCTAACTATGGCTACACCTTC. Translation: CASNQGPNYGYTF.

About this clone: The same CDR3 can be traced to other DNA sequences in this sample. The chain joins TRBV5-1 to TRBJ2-3, with 8 positions matching TRBD2. This CDR3 contains 13 residues. With V trimmed by 2 bases and J by 4 bases, 0 bases remained unmatched. From germline, CDR1 is SGHRS and CDR2 YFSETQ. CDR3 DNA: TGCGCCAGCAGCTTAGCGGGAGCAGATACGCAGTATTTT. Translation: CASSLAGADTQYF.

This clone turned up a few times. The chain has TRBV5-6 and TRBJ1-1; unclear D gene. Germline V lookup: CDR1 SGHDT, CDR2 YYEEEE. The ends were cut back, 0 bases at V and 2 bases at J, with 8 bases in the middle. This CDR3 comprises 14 residues. Here the CDR3 DNA reads TGTGCCAGCAGCTTGGGACTTTTTAACACTGAAGCTTTCTTT. Translated: CASSLGLFNTEAFF.

The chain recombines TRBV11-2 with TRBJ2-5, with a possible D match to TRBD1 (5 bases). V gave up 5 bases and J gave up 5 bases, with 12 bases separating them. The CDR3 length is 13 residues. Looked up from germline, CDR1 is SGHAT and CDR2 is FQNNGV. The CDR3: CASSPRVGETQYF. CDR3 bases: TGTGCCAGCAGCCCCAGGGTCGGGGAGACCCAGTACTTC.

The V gene is TRBV28, the J gene TRBJ2-3, with D tentatively TRBD2 (6 bases). From germline, CDR1 is MDHEN and CDR2 SYDVKM. V lost 9 bases to trimming and J lost 5 bases, with 21 bases between them. The CDR3 sequence is 15 residues long. This CDR3 is CASPPGGLALDTQYF. The CDR3 DNA reads TGTGCCAGTCCCCCTGGAGGGCTAGCACTAGATACGCAGTATTTT. The full variable domain, in which reference TRBV28 and TRBJ2-3 provide the parts outside the CDR3, is DVKVTQSSRYLVKRTGEKVFLECVQDMDHENMFWYRQDPGLGLRLIYFSYDVKMKEKGDIPEGYSVSREKKERFSLILESASTNQTSMYLCASPPGGLALDTQYFGPGTRLTVL.

The chain employs TRBV4-1 and TRBJ1-5, with TRBD1 as a possible D gene (6 bases). This CDR3 spans 15 amino acids. In germline, CDR1 is MGHRA, CDR2 YSYEKL. V lost 3 bases to trimming and J lost 0 bases, with 9 bases between them. The CDR3 DNA reads TGCGCCAGCAGCCACGAGGACAGTAGCAATCAGCCCCAGCATTTT. This translates into CASSHEDSSNQPQHF.